A single sample gave rise to the 17 T cell receptor beta chains below, sequenced in a study of T cells in Graves' hyperthyroidism and ophthalmopathy. The TCR beta CDR3 regions underwent amplification using RNA transcripts as the source. HTBI primers drove first-round RT-PCR of the TCR CDR3. In TCRdb, the multiplex PCR reads were re-called with MiXCR into one record per CDR3 protein. The repertoire has hundreds of thousands of distinct CDR3 sequences, around 20% of them found once; the top ten carry approximately 15%. Specimen: blood. Source of these receptors: a woman between 50 and 59 years old with Graves' hyperthyroidism that later progressed to Graves' ophthalmopathy.

This clonotype has a count of ten or more. This chain uses TRBV7-9 with TRBJ2-1; the D gene is possibly TRBD2 (7 bases). The V end was cut by 5 bases, the J end by 8 bases, with 22 bases between. CDR1 and CDR2 from the germline V gene are SEHNR and FQNEAQ (reference sequence). This CDR3 is 16 amino acids long. CDR3 sequence: CASSPRVAGAHDEQFF. The CDR3 nucleotides are TGTGCCAGCAGCCCCCGGGTGGCGGGGGCCCACGATGAGCAGTTCTTC. Supplemented by reference TRBV7-9 and TRBJ2-1, the full variable domain reads DTGVSQNPRHKITKRGQNVTFRCDPISEHNRLYWYRQTLGQGPEFLTYFQNEAQLEKSRLLSDRFSAERPKGSFSTLEIQRTEQGDSAMYLCASSPRVAGAHDEQFFGPGTRLTVL.

This clonotype came up many times. This chain links TRBV10-3 with TRBJ1-2; TRBD1 agrees at 9 bases. The CDR3 contains 18 residues. Trimming removed 0 bases from V and 7 bases from J; junction bases left unmatched: 15. CDR1 and CDR2 (germline): ENHRY, SYGVKD. The CDR3 protein is CAISESGWGQGGRGGYTF. Written as DNA, the CDR3 is TGTGCCATCAGTGAGTCCGGATGGGGACAGGGAGGTCGCGGTGGCTACACCTTC.

This clonotype was recorded many times. This chain links TRBV5-6 with TRBJ1-6, with 9 bases that match TRBD1. Germline V CDR1 and CDR2: SGHDT, YYEEEE. Losses at the gene ends were 3 bases for V and 9 bases for J; bases not matched to a gene: 7. The CDR3 consists of 15 residues. CDR3 protein: CASSWDRAKTSPLHF. CDR3 sequence (DNA): TGTGCCAGCAGCTGGGACAGGGCAAAGACTTCACCCCTCCACTTT.

This clonotype was counted between two and nine times. The rearrangement uses TRBV4-1 and TRBJ2-5; TRBD1 matches 8 bases. Per the germline V gene, CDR1 is MGHRA and CDR2 is YSYEKL. V was pared by 1 base and J by 5 bases, with 3 bases of the junction left unmatched. The length of the CDR3 is 14 residues. This CDR3 is CASSQVGDRETQYF. The DNA for the CDR3 is TGCGCCAGCAGCCAAGTAGGGGACAGGGAGACCCAGTACTTC.

The J gene is TRBJ2-5, the V gene TRBV11-2; D might be TRBD1 or TRBD2, each matching 5 bases. This CDR3 has 14 amino acids. V was trimmed by 5 bases and J by 5 bases, leaving 15 bases between them. Germline V gene sequence: CDR1 SGHAT, CDR2 FQNNGV. CDR3 loop: CASSPHRDGETQYF. CDR3 nucleotides: TGTGCCAGCAGCCCACACCGGGACGGCGAGACCCAGTACTTC.

This clonotype was counted only a few times. V gene TRBV13 combines with J gene TRBJ1-2, with 8 bases matching TRBD1. The CDR3 consists of 15 residues. V lost 4 bases to trimming and J lost 1 base; unmatched junction nucleotides: 5. CDR1 and CDR2 from the germline V gene are PRHDT and FYEKMQ (reference sequence). The CDR3 DNA follows: TGTGCCAGCAGCTCCACAGGGGGAGGTAACTATGGCTACACCTTC. It yields the protein CASSSTGGGNYGYTF.

This clonotype was observed many times. The CDR3 sequence: CASSSDRAYNSPLHF. The CDR3 DNA reads as TGTGCCAGCAGCTCCGACAGGGCCTATAATTCACCCCTCCACTTT. The chain carries TRBV7-6 and TRBJ1-6, with 7 bases identical to TRBD1. The CDR3 runs to 15 residues. V lost 4 bases and J lost 2; bases outside the gene matches: 2. The germline V gene encodes CDR1 SGHVS and CDR2 FNYEAQ.

This rearrangement joins TRBV7-3 to TRBJ2-3; D assignment may be TRBD1 or TRBD2 (5 bases each). The V gene's germline CDR1 is SGHTA and CDR2 FQGTGA. The CDR3 has 15 residues. V lost 2 bases to trimming and J lost 4 bases, with 13 bases between them. The CDR3 region is CASSLGPRGADTQYF. In DNA, the CDR3 is TGTGCCAGCAGCTTAGGTCCGCGAGGGGCAGATACGCAGTATTTT.

Many counts were recorded for this clonotype. The chain is built from TRBV20-1 and TRBJ1-2; D is unresolved. Germline assignment: CDR1 DFQATT and CDR2 SNEGSKA (reference sequence). V was pared by 0 bases and J by 4 bases, with 6 bases between. This CDR3 is built from 12 residues. This CDR3 reads CSARDLFYGYTF. DNA for the CDR3: TGCAGTGCTAGAGATCTGTTCTATGGCTACACCTTC.

This clonotype appeared a few times. The rearrangement links TRBV11-2 to TRBJ1-6, with D perhaps matching TRBD1 (5 bases). Germline V gene sequence: CDR1 SGHAT, CDR2 FQNNGV. The CDR3 consists of 15 residues. Trimming pared 4 bases from V and 6 bases from J, leaving 13 bases between. The CDR3 DNA is TGTGCCAGCAGCTCTTTGGGGCGCGGTAATTCACCCCTCCACTTT. Translated: CASSSLGRGNSPLHF.

This clonotype was recorded many times. This chain uses TRBV18 with TRBJ2-1; 9 bases match TRBD2. The CDR3 is 15 residues long. Germline CDR1 reads KGHSH; CDR2 reads LQKENI. V trimming: 1 base; J trimming: 7 bases; junction bases outside the gene matches: 5. This CDR3 is CASSPLSGGLNEQFF. The CDR3 DNA is TGTGCCAGCTCACCACTGAGCGGGGGGTTGAATGAGCAGTTCTTC.

This clonotype was detected many times. This chain links TRBV10-1 with TRBJ1-1; TRBD1 matches at 12 bases. The CDR3 extends over 15 amino acids. Germline V gene data show CDR1 as WNHNN and CDR2 as SYGVQD (reference sequence). The junction had 9 bases not matched to a gene; V was cut back by 8 bases and J by 5 bases. The CDR3 coding sequence is TGCGCCAGCCGCCCCGGGGGACAGGGGGCTACTGAAGCTTTCTTT. Its protein product is CASRPGGQGATEAFF.

As concerns this clonotype: Germline is not matched at one junction end, which may reflect a read error. The chain is built from TRBV6-5 and TRBJ2-2; 7 bases match TRBD1. This CDR3 has 16 amino acids. Germline V gene lookup returns CDR1 MNHEY and CDR2 SVGAGI. CDR3 amino acids: CASSYSSPGGTGELSF. The CDR3 bases are TGTGCCAGCAGTTACTCGAGTCCAGGGGGAACCGGGGAGCTGTCTTTT.

The chain combines TRBV9 with TRBJ1-3, with a tentative D call TRBD1 (6 bases). The CDR3 covers 14 residues. V gave up 3 bases and J gave up 2 bases, with 9 bases separating them. Germline assignment: CDR1 SGDLS and CDR2 YYNGEE. Here the CDR3 reads CASSGTAPGNTIYF. Written as DNA, the CDR3 is TGTGCCAGCAGCGGGACAGCTCCTGGAAACACCATATATTTT.

There are many counts of this clonotype. This rearrangement joins TRBV11-2 to TRBJ2-1, with D perhaps TRBD1 (6 bases). Trimming stripped 5 bases from V and 7 bases from J, with 6 bases between. Germline-derived CDR1 and CDR2 are SGHAT and FQNNGV. The CDR3 is 11 amino acids. CDR3 sequence reads: CASSQGNEQFF. Written as DNA, the CDR3 is TGTGCCAGCAGCCAGGGGAATGAGCAGTTCTTC. Variable domain in full (rest from reference TRBV11-2 and TRBJ2-1): EAGVAQSPRYKIIEKRQSVAFWCNPISGHATLYWYQQILGQGPKLLIQFQNNGVVDDSQLPKDRFSAERLKGVDSTLKIQPAKLEDSAVYLCASSQGNEQFFGPGTRLTVL.

The chain uses TRBV4-2 and TRBJ1-1; D gene uncertain. CDR3 length: 16 residues. With 2 bases removed from V and 1 base from J, the gap between germline ends came to 14 bases. Germline V lookup: CDR1 LGHNA, CDR2 YNFKEQ. CDR3 in DNA: TGTGCCAGCAGCCAAAGGCGGGATCTGCAGAACACTGAAGCTTTCTTT. This translates into CASSQRRDLQNTEAFF.

This clonotype was seen repeatedly, ten times or more. The rearrangement joins TRBV14 to TRBJ2-1; D gene ambiguous. The germline CDR1 and CDR2 sequences are SGHDN and FVKESK. This CDR3 is 12 amino acids long. V was clipped by 4 bases and J by 3 bases, with 4 bases between them. The CDR3: CASSPYYNEQFF. CDR3 nucleotide sequence: TGTGCCAGCAGCCCCTACTACAATGAGCAGTTCTTC.